These T cell receptor beta chains were read from a single sample in a study of blood T cell repertoires in COVID-19. Clones were read by immunoSEQ multiplex PCR, and TCRdb kept only the in-frame ones, dropping some. The sample consists of about 260,000 clones, around nine tenths of them appearing once. Specimen: peripheral blood. All receptors come from a man aged 35 to 55 with active or convalescent COVID-19. Both conserved end residues are part of each CDR3. D genes are given only for firm matches. Clone size is stated in some rows and not others, as once, few, many or a class when expanded.

abundance	v_gene	j_gene	d_gene	CDR3nt	CDR3aa
-	TRBV10-3	TRBJ2-1	TRBD2	TGTGCCATCAGACAGCGGGATTCCACCTACAATGAGCAGTTCTTC	CAIRQRDSTYNEQFF
once	TRBV30	TRBJ2-3	-	TGTGCCTGGAGTAATGGCGGAAGGGATACGCAGTATTTT	CAWSNGGRDTQYF
-	TRBV10-2	TRBJ1-2	-	TGCGCCAGCAGCCCTAACGGGGTAAACGGCTACACCTTC	CASSPNGVNGYTF
-	TRBV6-5	TRBJ2-5	-	TGTGCCAGCAGCCCCTCCGGGGGTATGAAGACCCAGTACTTC	CASSPSGGMKTQYF
-	TRBV13	TRBJ2-7	-	TGTGCCAGCAGTTGGGAGGCTGAGTACGAGCAGTACTTC	CASSWEAEYEQYF
-	TRBV27	TRBJ1-6	TRBD1	TGTGCCAGCAGACCGGCAGCCGGGACAGGGGACTCACCCCTCCACTTT	CASRPAAGTGDSPLHF
-	TRBV11-2	TRBJ1-3	-	TGTGCCAGCAGCTTAGATGGGGAGACTGGAAACACCATATATTTT	CASSLDGETGNTIYF
-	TRBV3-1/TRBV3-2	TRBJ1-4	-	TGTGCCAGCAGCCAAGACGGGGGTTGGGGCGAAAAACTGTTTTTT	CASSQDGGWGEKLFF
once	TRBV3-1/TRBV3-2	TRBJ1-1	TRBD1	TGTGCCAGCACCCCCTCCCAGGGGGCGAGTCGGGCTTTCTTT	CASTPSQGASRAFF
-	TRBV6-6	TRBJ1-1	-	TGTGCCAGCTCAAGCCAGAACACTGAAGCTTTCTTT	CASSSQNTEAFF
-	TRBV7-3	TRBJ2-2	TRBD1	TGTGCCAGCAGGCACGACAGGGGCACCGGGGAGCTGTTTTTT	CASRHDRGTGELFF
-	TRBV11-2	TRBJ2-7	TRBD2	TGTGCCAGCAGCTTAGGGATAGCGGGAGCCTACGAGCAGTACTTC	CASSLGIAGAYEQYF
-	TRBV19	TRBJ1-2	TRBD1	TGTGCCAGTAAGAGACAGGGTCTCTATGGCTACACCTTC	CASKRQGLYGYTF
-	TRBV14	TRBJ1-6	-	TGTGTTCCGGGGGGCATCAGACCCCTCCACTTT	CVPGGIRPLHF
-	TRBV7-2	TRBJ2-3	TRBD2	TGTGCCAGCAGCGTACTAGCGGGAGTGACAGATACGCAGTATTTT	CASSVLAGVTDTQYF
-	TRBV5-1	TRBJ1-3	-	TGCGCCAGCAGCCCCTATACTGGAAACACCATATATTTT	CASSPYTGNTIYF
-	TRBV15	TRBJ2-4	-	TGTGCCACTGGGCTAGCGAACATTCAGTACTTC	CATGLANIQYF
-	TRBV10-1	TRBJ2-5	TRBD2	TGCGCCAGCAGTCCCGAACTAGCGGGAATGGAGACCCAGTACTTC	CASSPELAGMETQYF
-	TRBV3-1/TRBV3-2	TRBJ2-5	-	TGTGCCAGCAGCCACGGTGCCAAGACCCAGTACTTC	CASSHGAKTQYF
-	TRBV5-6	TRBJ2-1	-	TGTGCCAGCAGCGGGGTCGGGACAGAGCAGTTCTTC	CASSGVGTEQFF
once	TRBV6-6	TRBJ2-1	TRBD2	TGTGCCAGCAGTCCTCGGGGGGTCCGACTATCCTACAATGAGCAGTTCTTC	CASSPRGVRLSYNEQFF
-	TRBV14	TRBJ1-1	-	TGTGCCAGCAGCCAAGGACAGATAAACACTGAAGCTTTCTTT	CASSQGQINTEAFF
-	TRBV4-2	TRBJ2-1	-	TGTGCCAGCAGCCAATCTACAGGGACCCTACAGTTCTTC	CASSQSTGTLQFF
-	TRBV6-5	TRBJ2-1	TRBD2	TGTGCCAGCAGTTTAGCGGGGGTTAATGAGCAGTTCTTC	CASSLAGVNEQFF
-	TRBV6-2/TRBV6-3	TRBJ2-7	-	TGTGCCAGCAGTCCAAGGGGTCCCCCCTACGAGCAGTACTTC	CASSPRGPPYEQYF
-	TRBV5-6	TRBJ2-5	-	TGTGCCAGCAGCTTGACAGAAGAGACCCAGTACTTC	CASSLTEETQYF
-	TRBV12-3/TRBV12-4	TRBJ2-5	-	-	CASSTSGETQYF
-	TRBV13	TRBJ1-2	-	TGTGCCAGCAGCTTAAGAGCAGGGCCAGCCTATGGCTACACCTTC	CASSLRAGPAYGYTF
once	TRBV18	TRBJ1-1	TRBD1	TGTGCCAGCTCACCACTGAAGACAGGGGATACTGAAGCTTTCTTT	CASSPLKTGDTEAFF
-	TRBV11-2	TRBJ2-2	-	TGTGCCAGCAGCTTAAGGGGGGGAAGTACCGGGGAGCTGTTTTTT	CASSLRGGSTGELFF
-	TRBV6-1	TRBJ1-2	-	TGTGCCAGCAGTGAAGGGCAGGCGAAAAATGGCTACACCTTC	CASSEGQAKNGYTF
-	TRBV9	TRBJ1-1	-	TGTGCCACCGGGGGGGACACTGAAGCTTTCTTT	CATGGDTEAFF
-	TRBV5-4	TRBJ2-7	-	TGTGCCAGCAGCGAGGACAGTATTTACGAGCAGTACTTC	CASSEDSIYEQYF
-	TRBV7-9	TRBJ1-3	-	TGTGCCAGCAGCCCCGGATGGGCGAGCTCTGGAAACACCATATATTTT	CASSPGWASSGNTIYF
-	TRBV9	TRBJ2-7	-	TGTGCCAGCAGCTTTAGACAGGACCCTGGTACCTACGAGCAGTACTTC	CASSFRQDPGTYEQYF
few	TRBV3-1/TRBV3-2	TRBJ1-2	-	TGTGCCAGCGGCAGAGGGAACTATGGCTACACCTTC	CASGRGNYGYTF
few	TRBV7-9	TRBJ1-5	-	TGTGCCAGCAGCTTAGGTCCAGGACACAATCAGCCCCAGCATTTT	CASSLGPGHNQPQHF
few	TRBV10-3	TRBJ1-4	-	TGTGCCATCAGACAGGGAAATGAAAAACTGTTTTTT	CAIRQGNEKLFF
-	TRBV6-5	TRBJ1-5	-	TGTGCCAGCAGCTTCCGGGGTAGCCAGCCCCAGCATTTT	CASSFRGSQPQHF
-	TRBV27	TRBJ2-1	TRBD2	TGTGCCAGTATCCCCCTGACTAGCGGGGGGCTAAATGAGCAGTTCTTC	CASIPLTSGGLNEQFF
-	TRBV9	TRBJ2-1	-	TGTGCCAGCAGCGTAGGGCACAGAGAGATCAGTGAGCAGTTCTTC	CASSVGHREISEQFF